This T cell receptor (beta chain) was found in a study of blood T cell repertoires in COVID-19 (dated by TCRdb to about 2020). A note on the overall study: Collaborator samples came from the United States, Italy and Spain and covered acute and convalescent phases of COVID-19. The prospective study material was composed of cDNA or gDNA derived from T cells, B-cell-depleted T cells, or PBMCs. Deeply sampled blood TCRbeta repertoires from subjects exposed to, actively infected with, or recovered from COVID-19 were included in the dataset. The repertoires were made available in a free public database intended to serve as a resource for research on the immune response to SARS-CoV-2. Samples were obtained from the ongoing ImmuneRACE study (first 160 participants) and from some 1,200 subjects provided by 6 global collaborators. A de-identified subject ID, COVID-19 status, age in years and sex were almost always included in the sample metadata. Where available, HLA class I and class II types were taken from metadata supplied by the sample provider and were not determined by assay-based typing. General conclusions and limits of the study: Clinical and demographic metadata were provided uncurated, with the amount varying by source and participant.

Enrolling through a virtual design, the prospective study's participants ranged in age from roughly 18 to 95 years and lived across some 22 United States geographic areas. In the prospective study, cohorts were assigned on the basis of participant-reported clinical history obtained from a screening survey and a study questionnaire. Recovered participants in ImmuneRACE Cohort 3 were defined by two consecutive negative NP/OP PCR tests, clearance by a healthcare professional, or resolution of symptoms. In the prospective study, whole blood, serum and a nasopharyngeal or oropharyngeal swab were collected from each participant by mobile phlebotomists. Participants in the prospective study had the option to provide additional blood draws and questionnaires over a 2-month period. Before DNA extraction, blood samples from the prospective study were shipped at room temperature or frozen. TCRbeta CDR3 regions were amplified from genomic DNA by means of the immunoSEQ Assay, a bias-controlled multiplex PCR. As for the original processing: Within the assay, amplification of reference gene primers was used to estimate how many nucleated cells each sample contained. To quantify the absolute abundance of each unique TCRbeta CDR3 rearrangement, sequence reads were collapsed and filtered. For each sample, productive Simpson clonality was calculated as the square root of Simpson's diversity index over productive rearrangements. Not all clones reach the TCRdb copy of this immuneACCESS table, which keeps in-frame sequences only. Checked studies attribute under half of the gap to unresolved V genes and leave the rest unexplained. D and trimming come from the DNA, and the V and J calls and clone size come from that table. The sample includes hundreds of thousands of clones, with around 90% observed a single time. Around 1.3% of the sample is taken by the ten largest.

From the cysteine through the phenylalanine, the CDR3 covers 15 amino acids. Of the read, only the CDR3 DNA is kept; its 45 bases are in frame from base 1. V lost 4 bases and J lost 3 bases, and the count of bases not matched to a germline gene is 9. Taken from the germline V gene (reference sequence), the CDR1 and CDR2 loops are GTSNPN and SVGIG. To note about this clone: Its antigen remains unidentified. Within one base of it there is no much larger clone, and no base qualities were kept.

The TCR was taken from a man aged 30-40 years who had recovered from COVID-19. The chain is assembled from TRBV30 and TRBJ2-3, with 8 central nucleotides matching TRBD2. The sample consisted of PBMCs or T cells enriched from blood (not recorded which). The nucleotides read TGTGCCTGGAACCTGCGGACTAGCCTAACAGATACGCAGTATTTT. Protein translation: CAWNLRTSLTDTQYF.